These 16 T cell receptor beta chains originate from one sample sequenced in a study of shared clonotypes between healthy human individuals. Naive CD8 populations comprised CD45RO-negative cells positively selected for CCR7, excluding terminally differentiated effector memory CD45RA+ cells. Sequencing was performed with immunoSEQ multiplex PCR; in TCRdb, only in-frame clones are kept and a portion is missing. The sample has about 2.1 million clones; approximately 92% are singletons. The sample taken for sequencing was naive CD8+ T cells from PBMCs. The receptors derive from a young man in good health. Some clones in this sample may be carry-over from other donors' samples.

The chain carries TRBV19 and TRBJ1-5, with D maybe TRBD1 (5 bases). V shed 7 bases and J shed 0 bases, with 16 bases lying between them. CDR3 length: 16 residues. Germline V CDR1 and CDR2: LNHDA, SQIVND (reference sequence). The CDR3 reads CASKEGGAYSNQPQHF. As DNA, the CDR3 is TGTGCCAGTAAGGAGGGCGGGGCTTATAGCAATCAGCCCCAGCATTTT.

V and J are TRBV14 and TRBJ2-3, with D perhaps TRBD2 (6 bases). The germline gives CDR1 SGHDN, CDR2 FVKESK. V lost 1 base and J lost 4, with 12 bases in between. The CDR3 has 15 residues. This CDR3 is CASSQVVGGSDTQYF. CDR3 nucleotides: TGTGCCAGCAGCCAAGTTGTGGGAGGATCAGATACGCAGTATTTT.

The rearrangement uses TRBV11-2 and TRBJ2-1, with 8 bases matching TRBD1. V was pared by 3 bases and J by 10 bases, with 5 bases of the junction left unmatched. The CDR3 loop spans 13 amino acids. CDR1 and CDR2 (germline): SGHAT, FQNNGV. CDR3 protein: CASSLRDRNEQFF. CDR3 DNA sequence: TGTGCCAGCAGCTTGAGGGACAGGAACGAGCAGTTCTTC.

Comment on this clone: The identical CDR3 is also encoded by other nucleotide sequences in the sample. This rearrangement joins TRBV27 to TRBJ2-1, with a tentative D call TRBD2 (5 bases). Germline-derived CDR1 and CDR2 are MNHEY and SMNVEV (reference sequence). V lost 9 bases, J lost 7 bases, and 7 bases lay in between. The CDR3 consists of 10 residues. The CDR3 spells CASRGNEQFF. The CDR3 DNA sequence: TGTGCCAGTAGAGGGAATGAGCAGTTCTTC.

The rearrangement links TRBV19 to TRBJ1-1, with 7 nucleotides matching TRBD1. CDR1 is LNHDA, CDR2 SQIVND, per germline (reference sequence). Trimming removed 8 bases from V and 6 bases from J; junction bases left unmatched: 12. The CDR3 spans 14 residues. The CDR3 loop reads CASYETAGGAEAFF. CDR3 DNA: TGTGCCAGTTACGAAACAGCAGGGGGGGCTGAAGCTTTCTTT.

CDR3 loop: CASSLSARSYEQYF. In DNA, the CDR3 is TGTGCCAGCAGCTTATCGGCCCGCTCCTACGAGCAGTACTTC. V is TRBV13 and J is TRBJ2-7, with no clear D. Germline V CDR1 and CDR2: PRHDT, FYEKMQ (reference sequence). V was pared by 2 bases and J by 0 bases, with 8 bases between. The CDR3 is made up of 14 amino acids.

The V call is TRBV13, the J call TRBJ2-4; no clear D. From germline, CDR1 is PRHDT and CDR2 FYEKMQ (reference sequence). V dropped 2 bases and J dropped 4 bases, with 9 bases sitting between them. The CDR3 is 14 amino acids. The CDR3 region is CASSLPGRKNIQYF. The CDR3 DNA follows: TGTGCCAGCAGCTTACCGGGCAGGAAAAACATTCAGTACTTC.

The chain recombines TRBV7-3 with TRBJ2-5, with D possibly being TRBD2 (7 bases). This CDR3 has 16 amino acids. Looked up from germline, CDR1 is SGHTA and CDR2 is FQGTGA. Trimming removed 6 bases from V and 4 bases from J, with 21 bases in between. The CDR3 spells CASSQRGRELGETQYF. The CDR3, as DNA: TGTGCCAGCAGTCAACGGGGGCGGGAGCTGGGAGAGACCCAGTACTTC.

The chain links TRBV6-1 to TRBJ2-1; D is possibly TRBD2 (5 bases). Between the trimmed V and J ends, which lost 2 bases and 0 bases, there was a span of 8 bases. In germline, CDR1 is MNHNS, CDR2 SASEGT. The CDR3 is made up of 15 amino acids. Written as DNA, the CDR3 is TGTGCCAGCAGTGAACGGAGGAGCTCCTACAATGAGCAGTTCTTC. This gives the protein CASSERRSSYNEQFF.

The chain employs TRBV4-1 and TRBJ2-2, with TRBD2 matching over 7 bases. The V gene's germline CDR1 is MGHRA and CDR2 YSYEKL. Trimming took 5 bases from V and 4 from J; bases not matched to a gene: 10. There are 16 residues in the CDR3. The CDR3 loop reads CASSGERWGGTGELFF. Written as DNA, the CDR3 is TGCGCCAGCAGCGGGGAGCGGTGGGGGGGCACCGGGGAGCTGTTTTTT.

To note about this clone: The same CDR3 arises from other DNA sequences in this sample as well. V and J are TRBV28 and TRBJ1-5; D call uncertain. The CDR3 spans 12 residues. The germline V and J ends were trimmed by 2 bases and 7 bases, with 6 bases remaining between them. Germline CDR1 MDHEN, CDR2 SYDVKM. CDR3 region: CASSLRSQPQHF. DNA of the CDR3: TGTGCCAGCAGTTTACGGTCCCAGCCCCAGCATTTT.

The gene calls are TRBV11-1 and TRBJ2-5; TRBD1 or TRBD2 may be the D gene (7 bases each). Trimming removed 5 bases from V and 2 bases from J, with 21 bases in between. CDR1 and CDR2 (germline): SGHAT, FQDESV (reference sequence). The CDR3 has 17 amino acids. The CDR3 DNA is TGTGCCAGCAGCCCAGGGGGGGGCCCGATACAACAAGAGACCCAGTACTTC. This encodes CASSPGGGPIQQETQYF.

This rearrangement joins TRBV2 to TRBJ2-1; D may be TRBD1 or TRBD2 (5 bases each). Trimming took 4 bases from V and 10 from J, leaving 14 bases between them. The length of the CDR3 is 13 residues. Germline CDR1 is SNHLY and CDR2 is FYNNEI. The CDR3, as DNA: TGTGCCAGCAGTGTGGAGGACTGGACAGAGCAGTTCTTC. It encodes CASSVEDWTEQFF.

The chain uses TRBV6-1 and TRBJ1-2; 8 bases agree with TRBD1. The V gene end was trimmed by 5 bases and the J gene end by 7 bases; junction bases not matched to a gene: 3. CDR1 MNHNS and CDR2 SASEGT come from the germline V gene. The CDR3 is 12 amino acids. This chain's CDR3 is CASSKTGGGYTF. CDR3 DNA: TGTGCCAGCAGTAAAACAGGGGGTGGCTACACCTTC.

The chain carries TRBV5-5 and TRBJ2-7; possible D gene TRBD1, 5 bases. The CDR3 loop spans 15 amino acids. Germline V gene lookup returns CDR1 SGHKS and CDR2 YYEKEE (reference sequence). Trimming took 0 bases from V and 6 from J, leaving 16 bases between them. The CDR3 DNA sequence: TGTGCCAGCAGCTTGGAAGTTGGCAGGGTAGGCGAGCAGTACTTC. Amino acids: CASSLEVGRVGEQYF.

This chain connects TRBV10-2 to TRBJ2-2, with a weak D call TRBD2 (5 bases). The germline V gene has CDR1 WSHSY and CDR2 SAAADI. The CDR3 contains 12 residues. Trimming cost V 7 bases and J 6 bases, with 9 bases left between them. The CDR3 DNA sequence: TGCGCCAGCACCCTGGGAGCCGGGGAGCTGTTTTTT. Encoded protein: CASTLGAGELFF.